These 28 T cell receptor beta chains were all obtained from the same sample, sequenced in a study of blood T cells in healthy people across ages. The use of a sample-barcoded 5' primer and a J-beta primer mix characterized a second PCR of about 6 to 12 cycles. MiXCR, run by TCRdb on the 5' RACE reads, gives a single entry per CDR3 protein. The top ten clones hold 9.4% of a sample with approximately 760,000 distinct CDR3 sequences, around 25% of them seen once. This sample was also put to use in a study of T cells of mothers and their children.

The sample taken for sequencing was blood. The receptors come from a boy aged 5-17 years in good health.

A remark on this clonotype: The conserved phenylalanine or tryptophan is not found at the CDR3 terminus, so this likely reflects a read error. The DNA is left out, because the CDR3 cannot be placed on it with certainty; the CDR3 is given as TCRdb lists it. The rearrangement links TRBV7-9 to TRBJ1-1. The CDR3 length equals 13 residues, ends included. Germline CDR1 is SEHNR and CDR2 is FQNEAQ (reference sequence). CDR3 sequence reads: CASSLAPGTAFGV.

The CDR3 protein is CAISEMWDRTYNEQFF. The CDR3, as DNA: TGTGCCATCAGTGAGATGTGGGACAGGACATACAATGAGCAGTTCTTC. This sequence joins TRBV10-3 and TRBJ2-1; 8 nucleotides agree with TRBD1. Trimming took 2 bases from V and 4 from J; bases not matched to a gene: 7. Germline V CDR1 and CDR2: ENHRY, SYGVKD. The length of the CDR3 is 16 residues.

This clonotype came up a few times. The CDR3 here is CASSQAGQGTYEQYF. The DNA of the CDR3 is TGTGCCAGCAGCCAAGCAGGACAGGGGACATACGAGCAGTACTTC. The chain carries TRBV3-1 and TRBJ2-5; the match to TRBD1 covers 9 bases. The J call could be wrong; TRBJ2-7 is a better fit for the DNA end. CDR3 length: 15 amino acids. CDR1 and CDR2 (germline): LGHDT, YNNKEL (reference sequence).

The J gene is TRBJ2-2, the V gene TRBV9; TRBD1 is a possible D gene (6 bases). Germline assignment: CDR1 SGDLS and CDR2 YYNGEE. Trimming pared 4 bases from V and 6 bases from J, leaving 19 bases between. The CDR3 has 16 residues. CDR3 bases: TGTGCCAGCAGCCCCTGGGACAACCCAACGGCCGGGGAGCTGTTTTTT. Protein: CASSPWDNPTAGELFF.

The chain joins TRBV28 to TRBJ2-4; D tentatively fits TRBD1 or TRBD2 (6 bases each). This CDR3 is built from 15 residues. Germline CDR1 reads MDHEN; CDR2 reads SYDVKM. Trimming took off 5 bases at V and 6 bases at J, with 17 bases between the two ends. The CDR3 reads CASSAVEGGRNIQYF. As DNA, the CDR3 is TGTGCCAGCAGTGCCGTGGAGGGGGGCAGAAACATTCAGTACTTC.

This chain uses TRBV27 with TRBJ2-2; 11 bases are shared with TRBD2. This CDR3 spans 14 amino acids. CDR1 is MNHEY, CDR2 SMNVEV, per germline (reference sequence). Trimming removed 6 bases from V and 6 bases from J; junction bases left unmatched: 3. DNA for the CDR3: TGTGCCAGCAGCGGACTAGCGGGTGCCGGGGAGCTGTTTTTT. Residues: CASSGLAGAGELFF.

This clonotype was seen only a few times. This sequence joins TRBV9 and TRBJ2-5; possibly TRBD1 for D (6 bases). Trimming pared 4 bases from V and 2 bases from J, leaving 15 bases between. Germline CDR1 and CDR2: SGDLS and YYNGEE. The CDR3 length is 15 residues. CDR3 sequence (DNA): TGTGCCAGCAGCCCCACCCCCCAGGGGCAAGAGACCCAGTACTTC. Translating it yields CASSPTPQGQETQYF.

The chain joins TRBV2 to TRBJ1-1, with no clear D. CDR3 length: 13 amino acids. Trimming removed 1 base at V and 6 bases at J, with 9 bases between. Germline assignment: CDR1 SNHLY and CDR2 FYNNEI. The CDR3 coding sequence is TGTGCCAGCAGTGAAGAATCGTGGGCTGAAGCTTTCTTT. Translating gives CASSEESWAEAFF.

The V gene is TRBV4-3, the J gene TRBJ2-7; no clear D gene. The germline CDR1 and CDR2 sequences are LGHNA and YSLEER. The CDR3 is 13 residues long. Between the trimmed V and J ends, which lost 0 bases and 7 bases, there was a span of 10 bases. CDR3 sequence: CASSQEPKWEQYF. DNA of the CDR3: TGCGCCAGCAGCCAAGAACCGAAGTGGGAGCAGTACTTC.

In this sample, this clonotype turned up many times. This sequence joins TRBV3-1 and TRBJ1-4, with TRBD1 matching 7 bases. The CDR3 is 15 residues long. CDR1 is LGHDT and CDR2 is YNNKEL in the germline V gene (reference sequence). Trimming removed 5 bases from V and 6 bases from J; junction bases left unmatched: 9. The CDR3 spells CASSFETGWDEKLFF. CDR3 DNA: TGTGCCAGCAGCTTCGAGACAGGGTGGGATGAAAAACTGTTTTTT.

This clonotype was picked up a small number of times. This rearrangement joins TRBV7-2 to TRBJ2-5; 10 bases are a match to TRBD1. TRBJ2-1 explains the end of the DNA better; the J call may be wrong. CDR3 length: 16 residues. From germline, CDR1 is SGHTA and CDR2 FQGNSA. The CDR3 DNA follows: TGTGCCAGCAGCCCGTACGGGACAGGGGAGAGGAATGAGCAGTTCTTC. It encodes CASSPYGTGERNEQFF.

This clonotype was seen ten or more times. V is TRBV7-9 and J is TRBJ2-5; TRBD1 is a possible D gene (6 bases). V lost 0 bases and J 3 bases, leaving 17 bases between the germline ends. The CDR3 has 17 residues. Germline assignment: CDR1 SEHNR and CDR2 FQNEAQ (reference sequence). The CDR3 nucleotides are TGTGCCAGCAGCTTAGCCGGGACACAGTACTACAAAGAGACCCAGTACTTC. This gives the protein CASSLAGTQYYKETQYF.

This clonotype showed up just a few times. At one boundary the junction diverges from the germline segment, which might be a read error. The rearrangement joins TRBV3-1 to TRBJ2-5, with 10 bases that match TRBD2. This CDR3 region has 19 residues. Per germline, CDR1 LGHDT and CDR2 YNNKEL (reference sequence). For the CDR3, the DNA is TGTGCCAGCAGCCAGGAGCGGATCGGACTAGCGGTACCCCAAGAGACCCGGTACTTC. As protein: CASSQERIGLAVPQETRYF.

This clonotype occurred a few times. The chain couples TRBV5-1 to TRBJ2-7; 7 bases agree with TRBD2. This CDR3 comprises 14 residues. V lost 6 bases and J lost 1; bases outside the gene matches: 7. In germline, CDR1 is SGHRS, CDR2 YFSETQ. The CDR3: CASKRIGGSYEQYF. In nucleotides, the CDR3 is TGCGCCAGCAAACGAATCGGGGGGTCCTACGAGCAGTACTTC.

This clonotype was seen a handful of times. This chain uses TRBV7-2 with TRBJ2-2; TRBD2 might be the D (6 bases). Germline CDR1 reads SGHTA; CDR2 reads FQGNSA. This CDR3 has 15 amino acids. With 5 bases removed from V and 8 bases from J, the gap between germline ends came to 18 bases. The CDR3 is CASSRDSPSGGELFF. The DNA for the CDR3 is TGTGCCAGCAGCCGGGACTCACCAAGTGGTGGGGAGCTGTTTTTT.

This clonotype was seen once. V is TRBV20-1 and J is TRBJ2-5; D remains ambiguous. The CDR3 has 14 residues. Between the trimmed V and J ends, which lost 1 base and 5 bases, there was a span of 14 bases. Germline lookup yields CDR1 DFQATT and CDR2 SNEGSKA (reference sequence). CDR3 nucleotides: TGCAGTGCTAGAGGTTATGAACCCGCGGAGACCCAGTACTTC. Encoded protein: CSARGYEPAETQYF.

The chain combines TRBV13 with TRBJ1-1, with a tentative D call TRBD1 (6 bases). Germline V lookup: CDR1 PRHDT, CDR2 FYEKMQ (reference sequence). Between the trimmed V and J ends, which lost 5 bases and 3 bases, there was a span of 19 bases. The CDR3 is made up of 16 amino acids. The CDR3 sequence is CASSKITGLVDTEAFF. The CDR3 bases are TGTGCCAGCAGCAAAATTACAGGGTTGGTCGACACTGAAGCTTTCTTT. Based on the CDR3 plus reference TRBV13 and TRBJ1-1, the full variable domain is AAGVIQSPRHLIKEKRETATLKCYPIPRHDTVYWYQQGPGQDPQFLISFYEKMQSDKGSIPDRFSAQQFSDYHSELNMSSLELGDSALYFCASSKITGLVDTEAFFGQGTRLTVV.

The chain uses TRBV29-1 and TRBJ2-5, with D perhaps TRBD2 (7 bases). This CDR3 region has 13 residues. Germline V CDR1 and CDR2: SQVTM, ANQGSEA. V gave up 7 bases and J gave up 4 bases, with 16 bases separating them. Written as DNA, the CDR3 is TGCAGCGCGGGGGGAGGGGGAAGAGAGACCCAGTACTTC. Protein product: CSAGGGGRETQYF.

The V call is TRBV27, the J call TRBJ2-4; D unclear. Trimming cost V 7 bases and J 4 bases, with 14 bases left between them. From germline, CDR1 is MNHEY and CDR2 SMNVEV (reference sequence). CDR3 length: 14 amino acids. The CDR3 nucleotides are TGTGCCAGCACATCTGGGGAACAGAAAAACATTCAGTACTTC. Its protein product is CASTSGEQKNIQYF.

V is TRBV10-3 and J is TRBJ1-5; 7 nucleotides line up with TRBD1. With 0 bases clipped from V and 3 bases from J, the junction kept 5 bases outside the gene matches. CDR1 is ENHRY, CDR2 SYGVKD, per germline. The CDR3 is 16 residues long. The CDR3 bases are TGTGCCATCAGTGAGTCGACAGGGTCGAACAATCAGCCCCAGCATTTT. Its protein is CAISESTGSNNQPQHF.

This clonotype came up a few times. The V call is TRBV21-1, the J call TRBJ2-7; the table's D call, TRBD1, was not checked against the DNA. TRBV21-1 is flagged as a pseudogene. The CDR3 has 14 amino acids. Here the CDR3 reads CASSANGTPNGQYF. CDR3 bases: TGTGCCAGCAGCGCAAATGGGACACCTAACGGGCAGTACTTC.

Within the sample, this clonotype is medium-sized. The chain employs TRBV29-1 and TRBJ2-7; a weak D match, TRBD1 (5 bases). The CDR3 is 13 residues long. Germline V gives CDR1 SQVTM, CDR2 ANQGSEA. Between the trimmed V and J ends, which lost 4 bases and 5 bases, there was a span of 15 bases. The CDR3 spells CSVAVGDSNEQYF. The CDR3 nucleotides are TGCAGCGTTGCAGTCGGCGACAGTAACGAGCAGTACTTC.

Notes on this clonotype: This clone may be a read error of a much larger clone one base away. The chain links TRBV5-5 to TRBJ2-7, with 7 bases that match TRBD1. The CDR3 is 14 amino acids. Unmatched junction bases numbered 4, after V lost 4 bases and J lost 0 bases. Germline loops: CDR1 SGHKS, CDR2 YYEKEE (reference sequence). CDR3: CASSPTGTSYEQYF. The CDR3, as DNA: TGTGCCAGCAGCCCGACAGGGACCTCCTACGAGCAGTACTTC. Supplemented by reference TRBV5-5 and TRBJ2-7, the full variable domain reads DAGVTQSPTHLIKTRGQQVTLRCSPISGHKSVSWYQQVLGQGPQFIFQYYEKEERGRGNFPDRFSARQFPNYSSELNVNALLLGDSALYLCASSPTGTSYEQYFGPGTRLTVT.

V usage is TRBV13 and J usage is TRBJ1-2; no clear D. The germline V gene has CDR1 PRHDT and CDR2 FYEKMQ (reference sequence). Trimming pared 4 bases from V and 1 base from J, leaving 16 bases between. The CDR3 totals 16 residues. The CDR3 is CASSSALELINYGYTF. CDR3 DNA: TGTGCCAGCAGCTCAGCCCTGGAACTTATTAACTATGGCTACACCTTC.

This chain uses TRBV28 with TRBJ2-1; a possible D gene is TRBD2 (6 bases). Germline assignment: CDR1 MDHEN and CDR2 SYDVKM. The CDR3 extends over 14 amino acids. The ends were cut back, 5 bases at V and 9 bases at J, with 17 bases in the middle. The CDR3 coding sequence is TGTGCCAGCAGTGCGGGACTGCTAACAACTGAGCAGTTCTTC. The encoded protein is CASSAGLLTTEQFF.

The rearrangement links TRBV3-1 to TRBJ2-7; 7 nucleotides agree with TRBD2. Looked up from germline, CDR1 is LGHDT and CDR2 is YNNKEL (reference sequence). The trim removed 4 bases at V and 6 bases at J, leaving 9 bases unmatched. CDR3 length equals 14 residues. CDR3 amino acids: CASSLTSSGSEQYF. The CDR3 region has the DNA TGTGCCAGCAGCCTGACTAGCTCAGGGAGCGAGCAGTACTTC.

In this sample, this clonotype turned up a few times. The rearrangement uses TRBV10-3 and TRBJ1-5, with D hard to call. Germline CDR1 and CDR2: ENHRY and SYGVKD. Trimming shortened V by 4 bases and J by 1 base, and 23 bases separated the two germline ends. This CDR3 has 19 amino acids. The CDR3 bases are TGTGCCATCAGTGGAGGTCTCGCGCGCGGTGAGAAGAGCAATCAGCCCCAGCATTTT. Amino acids: CAISGGLARGEKSNQPQHF.

This clonotype was detected only a few times. The rearrangement uses TRBV20-1 and TRBJ2-7; 8 nucleotides line up with TRBD1. The CDR3 runs 12 residues. Germline-derived CDR1 and CDR2 are DFQATT and SNEGSKA (reference sequence). With 4 bases clipped from V and 3 bases from J, the junction kept 2 bases outside the gene matches. The CDR3 protein is CSATTGGYEQYF. Here the CDR3 DNA reads TGCAGTGCTACCACAGGGGGCTACGAGCAGTACTTC.